What follows are 23 T cell receptor beta chains derived from one specimen sequenced in a study of metastatic and nonmetastatic thyroid tumors. Thyroid surgery had not been preceded by any treatment in any patient. From the PCR reads, TCRdb re-called clones with MiXCR. The data show 23,000 or so clones, over 25% seen once. The sample consisted of blood. These receptors came from a female donor with papillary thyroid cancer or a benign thyroid nodule (not recorded which). Some clones in this sample may be carry-over from other donors' samples.

This clone was detected many times. The CDR3 nucleotides read TGTGCCAGCAGCATGACGACAGGGGGAGACGACGAGCAGTACTTC. Encoded protein: CASSMTTGGDDEQYF. The rearrangement joins TRBV7-9 to TRBJ2-7, with 9 bases fitting TRBD1. The germline gives CDR1 SEHNR, CDR2 FQNEAQ (reference sequence). The CDR3 is 15 residues long. J gave up 5 bases and V 5 bases, and 10 bases lay outside the gene matches.

This clone is medium-sized. The chain employs TRBV5-1 and TRBJ2-2; unclear D gene. V was pared by 4 bases and J by 4 bases, with 8 bases between. The CDR3 extends over 13 amino acids. In germline, CDR1 is SGHRS, CDR2 YFSETQ. CDR3 coding DNA: TGCGCCAGCAGCCCGGAAGGCACCGGGGAGCTGTTTTTT. Amino acids: CASSPEGTGELFF. Filled out from reference TRBV5-1 and TRBJ2-2, the complete variable domain reads KAGVTQTPRYLIKTRGQQVTLSCSPISGHRSVSWYQQTPGQGLQFLFEYFSETQRNKGNFPGRFSGRQFSNSRSEMNVSTLELGDSALYLCASSPEGTGELFFGEGSRLTVL.

At least ten counts were recorded for this clone. J is TRBJ1-1 and V is TRBV6-1, with TRBD1 identical over 7 bases. Per germline, CDR1 MNHNS and CDR2 SASEGT. The CDR3 runs to 16 residues. Trimming removed 5 bases from V and 3 bases from J; junction bases left unmatched: 12. The CDR3 nucleotides are TGTGCCAGCAGTCGCGTTATCGGGACAGTGGACACTGAAGCTTTCTTT. It translates to CASSRVIGTVDTEAFF.

This clone was seen at least ten times. Written as DNA, the CDR3 is TGTGCCAGCAGGGCCAGCGGGAAAGGCAATGAGCAGTTCTTC. Encoded protein: CASRASGKGNEQFF. J is TRBJ2-1 and V is TRBV27; 7 positions agree with TRBD2. In germline, CDR1 is MNHEY, CDR2 SMNVEV (reference sequence). The V and J ends lost 6 bases and 6 bases, in that order; junction bases with no gene match: 8. This CDR3 has 14 residues.

This clone was observed at least ten times. V is TRBV28 and J is TRBJ2-7; perhaps TRBD2 as D (6 bases). Germline V gene lookup returns CDR1 MDHEN and CDR2 SYDVKM. V was clipped by 2 bases and J by 7 bases, with 15 bases between them. The CDR3 contains 14 residues. Here the CDR3 reads CASSLAQMRGEQYF. The CDR3 region has the DNA TGTGCCAGCAGTTTAGCTCAAATGCGGGGAGAGCAGTACTTC.

In the case of this clone: The CDR3 does not end in the conserved phenylalanine or tryptophan, so this is likely a read error. This chain joins TRBV30 and TRBJ2-7; D is undetermined. The CDR3 runs to 12 residues. Per germline, CDR1 GTSNPN and CDR2 SVGIG (reference sequence). The CDR3: CVWSRSTYEQYL. CDR3 bases: TGTGTCTGGAGTCGTTCTACCTACGAGCAGTACCTC.

In its sample, this clone ranks as medium-sized. The chain is built from TRBV6-7 and TRBJ1-4; TRBD1 matches at 10 bases. TRBV6-7 belongs to the ORF category, with a function that is uncertain. This CDR3 contains 21 residues. Trimming at V came to 4 bases and at J to 3 bases, leaving 20 bases not matched to a gene. This CDR3 is CASSCRGDDIRDRGPNEKLFF. CDR3 DNA sequence: TGTGCCAGCAGTTGCCGGGGAGACGACATCCGGGACAGGGGTCCTAATGAAAAACTGTTTTTT.

This clone was observed many times. Written as DNA, the CDR3 is TGTGCCAGCAGGATAGACTATAATTCACCCCTCCACTTT. Translation gives CASRIDYNSPLHF. The chain carries TRBV5-5 and TRBJ1-6; D is undetermined. The germline V gene encodes CDR1 SGHKS and CDR2 YYEKEE (reference sequence). CDR3 size: 13 residues. Trimming removed 5 bases at V and 3 bases at J, with 6 bases between.

This clone was detected ten times or more. This sequence joins TRBV9 and TRBJ2-5, with D perhaps matching TRBD2 (6 bases). Looked up from germline, CDR1 is SGDLS and CDR2 is YYNGEE. The germline V and J ends were trimmed by 10 bases and 3 bases, with 16 bases remaining between them. CDR3 length: 13 amino acids. CDR3 bases: TGTGCCCCCCGGGGGAGGAGTAAAGAGACCCAGTACTTC. This encodes CAPRGRSKETQYF.

This clone is categorized as medium-sized (0.01 to 0.1%). The rearrangement uses TRBV20-1 and TRBJ2-1; the match to TRBD2 covers 13 bases. CDR3 length equals 14 residues. CDR1 is DFQATT, CDR2 SNEGSKA, per germline (reference sequence). Losses at the gene ends were 6 bases for V and 5 bases for J; bases not matched to a gene: 4. DNA for the CDR3: TGCAGTGCCACACTAGCGGGAGGGAACAATGAGCAGTTCTTC. It encodes CSATLAGGNNEQFF.

The sample holds many counts of this clone. The chain uses TRBV7-2 and TRBJ2-7; tentatively, D is TRBD2 (5 bases). Looked up from germline, CDR1 is SGHTA and CDR2 is FQGNSA. Trimming shortened V by 1 base and J by 6 bases, and 10 bases separated the two germline ends. CDR3 length equals 13 residues. CDR3 in DNA: TGTGCCAGCAGCTTAGGTTATGCGGGCGAGCAGTACTTC. This gives the protein CASSLGYAGEQYF.

The J gene is TRBJ2-1, the V gene TRBV5-1; 9 bases line up with TRBD1. This CDR3 is built from 15 residues. Germline lookup yields CDR1 SGHRS and CDR2 YFSETQ. V was clipped by 5 bases and J by 7 bases; unmatched bases: 10. The CDR3 bases are TGCGCCAGCAGGGTGAGGGACAGGGATGCAAATGAGCAGTTCTTC. It translates to CASRVRDRDANEQFF.

This clone was detected ten times or more. The genes are TRBV2 and TRBJ1-2, with no clear D. V was cut by 4 bases and J by 0 bases, with 3 bases left in between. The CDR3 has 12 residues. Germline CDR1 is SNHLY and CDR2 is FYNNEI. The CDR3 reads CASSASNYGYTF. CDR3 sequence (DNA): TGTGCCAGCAGTGCGTCTAACTATGGCTACACCTTC.

This sequence joins TRBV14 and TRBJ1-3; D gene ambiguous. Trimming took off 1 base at V and 8 bases at J, with 21 bases between the two ends. This CDR3 is 17 amino acids long. Germline CDR1 is SGHDN and CDR2 is FVKESK. The CDR3 loop reads CASSQVGRLLRGYTIYF. The CDR3 region has the DNA TGTGCCAGCAGCCAAGTGGGCCGTCTCCTACGAGGATACACCATATATTTT.

The sample holds many counts of this clone. The rearrangement uses TRBV4-3 and TRBJ2-2; D ambiguous. V lost 1 base to trimming and J lost 7 bases, with 10 bases between them. Germline lookup yields CDR1 LGHNA and CDR2 YSLEER. There are 14 residues in the CDR3. CDR3 protein: CASSQGAAFGELFF. CDR3 in DNA: TGCGCCAGCAGCCAAGGGGCGGCTTTCGGGGAGCTGTTTTTT.

This clone was seen more than once but under ten times. The chain is built from TRBV28 and TRBJ1-2, with no clear D. This CDR3 region has 12 residues. Trimming took 5 bases from V and 7 from J, leaving 11 bases between them. Per the germline V gene, CDR1 is MDHEN and CDR2 is SYDVKM. CDR3 residues: CASSPHVSGYTF. The CDR3 DNA reads as TGTGCCAGCAGTCCACACGTCTCTGGCTACACCTTC.

This clone was seen repeatedly, ten times or more. This clone may be a read error of a much larger clone one base away. This chain uses TRBV20-1 with TRBJ2-2; TRBD2 agrees at 7 bases. Germline-derived CDR1 and CDR2 are DFQATT and SNEGSKA (reference sequence). The CDR3 sequence is 15 residues long. The CDR3 here is CSASITLAATGELSF. In nucleotides, the CDR3 is TGCAGTGCTAGCATAACTCTAGCGGCGACCGGGGAGCTGTCTTTT.

This clone was counted many times. The chain carries TRBV5-4 and TRBJ2-3; D is perhaps TRBD1 (6 bases). The CDR3 covers 15 residues. V lost 7 bases and J 2 bases, leaving 17 bases between the germline ends. The germline V gene encodes CDR1 SGHNT and CDR2 YYREEE (reference sequence). CDR3 DNA sequence: TGTGCCAGCCTCAGGGGAGATTATCCCACAGATACGCAGTATTTT. It is translated as CASLRGDYPTDTQYF.

The chain couples TRBV12-3 or TRBV12-4 to TRBJ2-5, with D unresolved. The CDR3 totals 12 residues. V dropped 10 bases and J dropped 6 bases, with 15 bases sitting between them. CDR3 protein: CAIRVSPKTQYF. CDR3 DNA: TGTGCCATCAGAGTGAGTCCGAAGACCCAGTACTTC.

This clone was found many times. The chain links TRBV20-1 to TRBJ2-7; 9 nucleotides align to TRBD2. This CDR3 has 13 amino acids. Germline CDR1 reads DFQATT; CDR2 reads SNEGSKA (reference sequence). V shed 3 bases and J 3 bases; nucleotides not matched to a gene: 3. The CDR3 DNA follows: TGCAGTGCTAGGAATAGCGGGAGCTACGAGCAGTACTTC. The encoded protein is CSARNSGSYEQYF.

Sample share makes this clone medium-sized. The chain carries TRBV20-1 and TRBJ2-7; D gene ambiguous. The CDR3 consists of 11 residues. Trimming removed 0 bases from V and 2 bases from J, with 2 bases in between. Germline assignment: CDR1 DFQATT and CDR2 SNEGSKA (reference sequence). Here the CDR3 DNA reads TGCAGTGCTAGAGATCCCTACGAGCAGTACTTC. Protein sequence: CSARDPYEQYF.

This clone was seen at least ten times. The chain is built from TRBV7-9 and TRBJ1-2, with 8 nucleotides matching TRBD1. The CDR3 is made up of 14 amino acids. In germline, CDR1 is SEHNR, CDR2 FQNEAQ (reference sequence). With V trimmed by 0 bases and J by 4 bases, 1 base remained unmatched. The CDR3 is CASSLADRGYGYTF. CDR3 nucleotide sequence: TGTGCCAGCAGCTTAGCCGACAGGGGCTATGGCTACACCTTC.

By its share, this clone is medium-sized. The chain links TRBV5-1 to TRBJ2-1; D unresolved. The CDR3 totals 12 residues. V shed 3 bases and J shed 7 bases, with 8 bases lying between them. Germline V gives CDR1 SGHRS, CDR2 YFSETQ. The CDR3 DNA reads as TGCGCCAGCAGCTCGGACGGTAATGAGCAGTTCTTC. Translated: CASSSDGNEQFF.